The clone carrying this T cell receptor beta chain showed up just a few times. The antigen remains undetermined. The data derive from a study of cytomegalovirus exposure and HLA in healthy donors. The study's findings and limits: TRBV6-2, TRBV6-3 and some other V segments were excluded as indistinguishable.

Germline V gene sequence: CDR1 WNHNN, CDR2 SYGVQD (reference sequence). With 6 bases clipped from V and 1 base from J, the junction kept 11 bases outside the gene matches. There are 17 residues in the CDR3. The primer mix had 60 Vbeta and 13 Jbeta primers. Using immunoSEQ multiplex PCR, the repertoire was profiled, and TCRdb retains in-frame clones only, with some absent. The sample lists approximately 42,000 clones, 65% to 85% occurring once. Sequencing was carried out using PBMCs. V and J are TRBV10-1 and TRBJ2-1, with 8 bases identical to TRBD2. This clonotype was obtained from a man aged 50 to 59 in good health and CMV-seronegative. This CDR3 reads CASRHTSGLGSYNEQFF. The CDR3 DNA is TGCGCCAGCAGGCACACTAGCGGACTCGGTTCCTACAATGAGCAGTTCTTC.